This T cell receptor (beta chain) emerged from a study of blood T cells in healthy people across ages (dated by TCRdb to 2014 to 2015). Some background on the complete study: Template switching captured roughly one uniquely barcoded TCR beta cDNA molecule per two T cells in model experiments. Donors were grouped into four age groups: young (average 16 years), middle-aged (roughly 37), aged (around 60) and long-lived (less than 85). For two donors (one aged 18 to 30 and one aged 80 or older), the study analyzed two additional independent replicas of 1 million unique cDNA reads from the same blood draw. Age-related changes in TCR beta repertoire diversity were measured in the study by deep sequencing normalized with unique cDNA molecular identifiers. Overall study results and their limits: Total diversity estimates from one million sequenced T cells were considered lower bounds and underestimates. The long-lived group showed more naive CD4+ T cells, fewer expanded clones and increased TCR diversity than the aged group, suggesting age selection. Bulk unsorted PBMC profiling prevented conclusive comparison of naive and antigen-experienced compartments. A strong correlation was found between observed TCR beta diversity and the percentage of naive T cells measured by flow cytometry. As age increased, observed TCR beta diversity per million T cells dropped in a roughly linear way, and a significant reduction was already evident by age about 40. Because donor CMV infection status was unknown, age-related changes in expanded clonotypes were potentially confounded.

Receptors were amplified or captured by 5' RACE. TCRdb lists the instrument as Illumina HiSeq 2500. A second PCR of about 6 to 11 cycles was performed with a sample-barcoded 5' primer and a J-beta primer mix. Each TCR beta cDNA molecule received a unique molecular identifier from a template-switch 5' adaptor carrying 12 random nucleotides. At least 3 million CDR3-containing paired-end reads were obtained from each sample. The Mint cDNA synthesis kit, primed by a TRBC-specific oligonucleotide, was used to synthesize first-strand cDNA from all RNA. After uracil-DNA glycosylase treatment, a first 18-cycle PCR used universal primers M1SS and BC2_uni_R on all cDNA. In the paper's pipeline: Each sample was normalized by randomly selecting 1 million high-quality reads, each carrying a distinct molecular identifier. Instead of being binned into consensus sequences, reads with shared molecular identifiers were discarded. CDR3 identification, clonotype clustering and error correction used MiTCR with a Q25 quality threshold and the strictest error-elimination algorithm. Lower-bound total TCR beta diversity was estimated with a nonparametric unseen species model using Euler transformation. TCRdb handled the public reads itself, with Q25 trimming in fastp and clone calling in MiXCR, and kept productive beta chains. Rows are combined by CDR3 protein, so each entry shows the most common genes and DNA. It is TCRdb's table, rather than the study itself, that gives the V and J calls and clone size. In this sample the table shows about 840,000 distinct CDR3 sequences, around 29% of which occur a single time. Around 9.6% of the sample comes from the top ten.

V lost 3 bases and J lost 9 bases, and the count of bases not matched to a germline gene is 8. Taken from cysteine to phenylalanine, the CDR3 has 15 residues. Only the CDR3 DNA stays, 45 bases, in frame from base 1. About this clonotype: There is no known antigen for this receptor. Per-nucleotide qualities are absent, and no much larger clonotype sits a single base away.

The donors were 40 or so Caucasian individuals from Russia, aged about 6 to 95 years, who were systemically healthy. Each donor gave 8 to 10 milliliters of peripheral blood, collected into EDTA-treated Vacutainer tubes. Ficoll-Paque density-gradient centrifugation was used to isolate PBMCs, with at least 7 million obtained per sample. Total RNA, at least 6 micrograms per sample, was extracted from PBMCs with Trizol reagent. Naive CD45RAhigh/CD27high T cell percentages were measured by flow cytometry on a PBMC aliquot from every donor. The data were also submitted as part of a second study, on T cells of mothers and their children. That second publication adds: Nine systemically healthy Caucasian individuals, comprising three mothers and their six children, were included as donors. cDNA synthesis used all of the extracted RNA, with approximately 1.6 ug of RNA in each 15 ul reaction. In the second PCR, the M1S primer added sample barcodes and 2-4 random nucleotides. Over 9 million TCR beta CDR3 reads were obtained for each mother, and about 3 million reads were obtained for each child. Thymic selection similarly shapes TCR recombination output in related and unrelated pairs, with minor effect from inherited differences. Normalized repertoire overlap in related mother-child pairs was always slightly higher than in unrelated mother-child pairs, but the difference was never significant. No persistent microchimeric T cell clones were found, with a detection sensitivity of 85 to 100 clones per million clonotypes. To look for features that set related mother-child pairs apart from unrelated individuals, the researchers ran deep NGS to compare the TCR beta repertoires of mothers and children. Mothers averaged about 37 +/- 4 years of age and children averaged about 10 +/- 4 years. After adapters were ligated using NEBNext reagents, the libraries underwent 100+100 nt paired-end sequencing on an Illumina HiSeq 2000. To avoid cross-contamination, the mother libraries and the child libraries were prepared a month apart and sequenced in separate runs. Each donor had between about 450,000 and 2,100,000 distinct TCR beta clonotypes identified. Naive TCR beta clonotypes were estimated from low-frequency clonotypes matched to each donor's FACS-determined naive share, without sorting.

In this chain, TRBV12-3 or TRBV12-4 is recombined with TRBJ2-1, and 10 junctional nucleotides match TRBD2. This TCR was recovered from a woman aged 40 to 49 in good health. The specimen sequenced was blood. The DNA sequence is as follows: TGTGCCAGCAGTTTTCCTAGCGGGAGAGTCAGTGAGCAGTTCTTC. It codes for CASSFPSGRVSEQFF.